This TCR beta chain was captured by sequencing in a study of shared clonotypes between healthy human individuals. Study as a whole: A few men and a couple of women, aged 18 to 49, were donors. General observations from the study: Sorted-subset sequencing, rarefaction showed, was incomplete despite large depth. Researchers sampled blood only, noting tissue repertoires likely differ.

Assay: immunoSEQ multiplex PCR; the TCRdb copy retains only in-frame clones and omits some. The sample has about 2.1 million clones, 90% to 95% seen once. Terminally differentiated effector memory CD45RA+ cells were left out of the naive CD8 fraction, which was CD45RO-negative and positively selected for CCR7. The CDR3 is made up of 14 amino acids. CDR1 and CDR2 from the germline V gene are MNHEY and SVGAGI. V dropped 6 bases and J dropped 5; count of bases not matched to a gene: 6. As concerns this clone: Antigen unknown.

The sequenced material came from naive CD8+ T cells from PBMCs. The V gene is TRBV6-5, the J gene TRBJ2-7; 11 bases are a match to TRBD2. The TCR was taken from a man between 18 and 35 years old in good health. Some clones in this sample may be carry-over from other donors' samples. The CDR3 region has the DNA TGTGCCAGCAGAATTACTAGCGGGAGCAACGAGCAGTACTTC. Protein product: CASRITSGSNEQYF.